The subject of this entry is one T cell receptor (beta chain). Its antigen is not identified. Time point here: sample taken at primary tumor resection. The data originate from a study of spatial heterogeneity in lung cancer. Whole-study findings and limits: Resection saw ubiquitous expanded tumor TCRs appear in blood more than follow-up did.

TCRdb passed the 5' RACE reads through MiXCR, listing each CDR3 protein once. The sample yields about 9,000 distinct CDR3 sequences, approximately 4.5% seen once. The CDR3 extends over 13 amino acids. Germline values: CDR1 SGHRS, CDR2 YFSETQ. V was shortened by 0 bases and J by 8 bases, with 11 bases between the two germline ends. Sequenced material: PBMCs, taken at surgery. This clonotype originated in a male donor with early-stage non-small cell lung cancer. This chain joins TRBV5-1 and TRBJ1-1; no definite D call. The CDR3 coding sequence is TGCGCCAGCAGCTTGGCTGACGTATCAGAAGCTTTCTTT. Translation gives CASSLADVSEAFF.